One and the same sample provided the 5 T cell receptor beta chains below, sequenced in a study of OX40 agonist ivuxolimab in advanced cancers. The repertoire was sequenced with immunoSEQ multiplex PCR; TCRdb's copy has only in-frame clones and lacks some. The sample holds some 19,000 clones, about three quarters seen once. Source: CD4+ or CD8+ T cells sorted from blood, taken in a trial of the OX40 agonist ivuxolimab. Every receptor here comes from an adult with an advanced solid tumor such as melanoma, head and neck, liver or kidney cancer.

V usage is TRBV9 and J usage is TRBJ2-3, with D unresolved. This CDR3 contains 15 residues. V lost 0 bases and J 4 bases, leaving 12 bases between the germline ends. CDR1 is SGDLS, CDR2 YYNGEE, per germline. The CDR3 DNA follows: TGTGCCAGCAGCGTAGCCCCGCGCTCCGCAGATACGCAGTATTTT. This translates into CASSVAPRSADTQYF. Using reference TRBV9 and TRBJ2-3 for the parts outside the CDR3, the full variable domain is DSGVTQTPKHLITATGQRVTLRCSPRSGDLSVYWYQQSLDQGLQFLIQYYNGEERAKGNILERFSAQQFPDLHSELNLSSLELGDSALYFCASSVAPRSADTQYFGPGTRLTVL.

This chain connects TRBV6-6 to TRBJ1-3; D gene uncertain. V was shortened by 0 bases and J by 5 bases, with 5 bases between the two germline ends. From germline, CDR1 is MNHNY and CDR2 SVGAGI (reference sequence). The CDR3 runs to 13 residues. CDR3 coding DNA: TGTGCCAGCAGTTACTCGTCCCGAAACACCATATATTTT. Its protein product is CASSYSSRNTIYF.

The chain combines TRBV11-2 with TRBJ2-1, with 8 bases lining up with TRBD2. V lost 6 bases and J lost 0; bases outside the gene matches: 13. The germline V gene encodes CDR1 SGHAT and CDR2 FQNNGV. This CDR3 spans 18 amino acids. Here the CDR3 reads CASSTFPDLAGSYNEQFF. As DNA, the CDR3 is TGTGCCAGCAGTACCTTTCCCGATCTAGCGGGCTCCTACAATGAGCAGTTCTTC.

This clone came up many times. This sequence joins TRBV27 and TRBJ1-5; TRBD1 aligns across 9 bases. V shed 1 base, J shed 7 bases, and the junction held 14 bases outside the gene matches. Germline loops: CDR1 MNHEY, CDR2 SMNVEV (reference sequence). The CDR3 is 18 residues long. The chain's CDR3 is CASSLYPRWTGDEQPQHF. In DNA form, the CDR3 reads TGTGCCAGCAGTTTATACCCCCGGTGGACAGGGGATGAACAGCCCCAGCATTTT.

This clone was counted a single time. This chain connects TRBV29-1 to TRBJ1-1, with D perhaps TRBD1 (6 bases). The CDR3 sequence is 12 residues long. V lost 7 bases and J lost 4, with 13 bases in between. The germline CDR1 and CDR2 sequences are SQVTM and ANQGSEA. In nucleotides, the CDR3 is TGCAGCGCCCCCACAGGGACCACTGAAGCTTTCTTT. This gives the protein CSAPTGTTEAFF.